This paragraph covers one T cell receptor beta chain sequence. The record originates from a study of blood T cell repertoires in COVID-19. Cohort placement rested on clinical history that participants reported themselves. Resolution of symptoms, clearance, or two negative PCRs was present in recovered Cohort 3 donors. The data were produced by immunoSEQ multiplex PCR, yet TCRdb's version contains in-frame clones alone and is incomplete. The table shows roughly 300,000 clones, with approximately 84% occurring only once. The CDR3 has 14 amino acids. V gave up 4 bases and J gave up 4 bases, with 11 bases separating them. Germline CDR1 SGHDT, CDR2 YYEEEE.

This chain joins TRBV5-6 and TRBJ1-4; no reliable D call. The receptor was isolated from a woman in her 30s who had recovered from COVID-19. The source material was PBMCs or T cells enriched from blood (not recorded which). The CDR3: CASSRGYGNEKLFF. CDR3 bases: TGTGCCAGCAGCCGGGGTTACGGTAATGAAAAACTGTTTTTT. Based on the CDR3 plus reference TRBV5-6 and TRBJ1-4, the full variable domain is DAGVTQSPTHLIKTRGQQVTLRCSPKSGHDTVSWYQQALGQGPQFIFQYYEEEERQRGNFPDRFSGHQFPNYSSELNVNALLLGDSALYLCASSRGYGNEKLFFGSGTQLSVL.